This T cell receptor (beta chain) was sequenced for a study of OX40 agonist ivuxolimab in advanced cancers. About the investigation overall: Ivuxolimab, which targeted the costimulatory receptor OX40 (CD134), was an agonistic, fully human IgG2 monoclonal antibody. Intravenous ivuxolimab was administered to patients every 2 weeks at six dose levels: 0.01, 0.1, 0.3, 1.5, 3 and 10 mg/kg. Of the approximately 50 dose-escalation patients, hepatocellular carcinoma was present in 19, melanoma in around 15, renal cell carcinoma in 9 and head and neck cancer in 9. In the dose-escalation cohort, approximately 82% of patients were male, and the mean age was roughly 60 years, with a range of about 23 to 90. Prior anti-PD-1, anti-PD-L1 or anti-CTLA-4 therapy was permitted, and 40% of dose-escalation patients had received checkpoint inhibitors. Partial responses were achieved by three dose-escalation patients, of whom one had hepatocellular carcinoma and two had cutaneous melanoma. Peripheral TCRbeta sequencing aimed to test whether ivuxolimab altered TCR sequence diversity and caused clonal T-cell expansion. The paper reports the monotherapy dose-escalation portion (N = 52 patients) of the phase I ivuxolimab trial.

What the work shows at the level of the full study, not this receptor alone: At doses of 0.1 to 3.0 mg/kg, clonal expansion of both CD4+ and CD8+ T cells in blood was seen between baseline and week 6. The antigen specificity of the peripheral T cells that underwent clonal expansion was not determined. Partial responders in the 0.1-3.0 mg/kg groups had among the lowest normalized peripheral clonal expansion, especially among CD8+ T cells. Low levels of normalized T-cell clonal expansion were also seen in some patients who did not respond. After ivuxolimab, more expanded clones were found on average in CD8+ T cells than in CD4+ T cells.

For CDR1 and CDR2, the germline V gene (reference sequence) lists GTSNPN and SVGIG. The CDR3 covers 13 residues, taking in both the cysteine and the phenylalanine. Only CDR3 DNA remains: 39 bases, in frame from the first base. The germline V and J ends show losses of 3 bases and 2 bases respectively, and no gene match explains 4 bases of the junction. To sequence the TCRbeta CDR3 region, genomic DNA was isolated from the sorted cells. TCRbeta CDR3 regions were sequenced using the immunoSEQ Assay. This immuneACCESS table, as held by TCRdb, lists in-frame sequences with V and J called but not all clones. Of the missing ones, under half trace to an unresolved V gene in checked studies; the others have no known cause. This sample comprises tens of thousands of clones, approximately 80% of them detected only once. The top ten clones comprise about 8.1% of the sample. Remarks on this clone: Its specific antigen is unknown. No base-level quality is on record; no much larger clone is a single base apart.

The trial excluded patients who had a history of autoimmune disease or who were on systemic immunosuppression. Peripheral blood for TCR sequencing was collected from all dose cohorts at baseline, on cycle 4 day 1, and on cycle 7 day 1. Samples were obtained from an open-label, multicenter, first-in-human phase I dose-escalation trial of ivuxolimab. Adults with locally advanced or metastatic melanoma, renal cell carcinoma, hepatocellular carcinoma or head and neck squamous cell carcinoma were enrolled in the trial. Before TCR sequencing, CD4+ T cells and CD8+ T cells from peripheral blood were sorted into separate populations.

The sample consisted of CD4+ or CD8+ T cells sorted from blood, taken in a trial of the OX40 agonist ivuxolimab. This TCR derives from an adult with an advanced solid tumor such as melanoma, head and neck, liver or kidney cancer. The chain is made from TRBV30 and TRBJ2-7; 7 of the junction bases match TRBD1. At the DNA level, the sequence is TGTGCCTGGAGCCCGGGACAGACCTACGAGCAGTACTTC. Translated, this is CAWSPGQTYEQYF.